This T cell receptor beta chain was obtained from a study of blood T cell repertoires in COVID-19. Whole-study context: PBMCs, B-cell-depleted T cells, or T cells provided the cDNA or gDNA that made up the material.

The assay was immunoSEQ multiplex PCR, and TCRdb's table has in-frame clones only and misses some. This sample has nearly 400,000 clones, with roughly 89% found just once. CDR3 size: 15 residues. The germline gives CDR1 SNHLY, CDR2 FYNNEI. After removal of 0 bases from V and 1 base from J, the junction contained 1 base not matched to a gene. Donors of Cohort 3 who recovered were those that had two negative PCRs, clearance, or symptom resolution. The specimen sequenced was PBMCs or T cells enriched from blood (not recorded which). The TCR sequence derives from a woman in her twenties or thirties who had recovered from COVID-19. V usage is TRBV2 and J usage is TRBJ2-5; 8 positions match TRBD2. CDR3 in DNA: TGTGCCAGCAGTGAAGCCGCGGGGGGCCAAGAGACCCAGTACTTC. Its translation is CASSEAAGGQETQYF.